This paragraph reports one T cell receptor (beta chain). Antigen unknown. These data belong to a study of breast tumors, draining lymph nodes, adjacent tissues. Samples came from axillary lymph nodes draining the breast cancer. Study-level findings and limits: Tumors had less TCR diversity than lymph nodes, more than nontumor tissue. That most tumor T cells come from lymph nodes remained unproven. Data fit most tumor T cells coming from lymph node, expanding in tumor.

TCRdb re-derived calls from the multiplex PCR reads in MiXCR, one entry per CDR3 protein. This repertoire shows about 230,000 distinct CDR3 sequences, roughly 32% found once; its top ten account for 1.4%. The ends were cut back, 0 bases at V and 5 bases at J, with 15 bases in the middle. The CDR3 totals 16 residues. Per the germline V gene, CDR1 is SGHRS and CDR2 is YFSETQ. The V call is TRBV5-1, the J call TRBJ2-1; D possibly matches TRBD1 or TRBD2 (5 bases each). Input material: axillary lymph node tissue. The sequence was obtained from a female donor with breast cancer. Some clones in this sample may be carry-over from other donors' samples. This CDR3 is CASSLGTTGPNNEQFF. The CDR3 DNA is TGCGCCAGCAGCTTGGGCACTACGGGACCAAACAATGAGCAGTTCTTC.